Below are 21 T cell receptor beta chains sequenced from a single sample in a study of T-cell reconstitution after alpha-beta-depleted transplantation in children (dated by TCRdb to the mid-2010s). Receptor libraries were prepared by PCR. The sequencing machine was an Illumina HiSeq 2500. TCR library preparation used molecular barcoding, with unique molecular identifiers applied to normalize quantification of the TCRbeta repertoire. TCRdb cleaned the public reads at Q25 with fastp, built clones with MiXCR and kept in-frame beta chains. Merged by CDR3 protein, the rows form single entries marked with the most common genes and DNA. The sample includes around 380,000 distinct CDR3 sequences, with 11% observed a single time. Approximately 5% of the sample comes from the top ten. The sample was PBMCs from the stem cell graft donor, taken from the stem cell graft. These receptors came from a human donor who donated a stem cell graft to a child with acute myeloid leukemia.

Only a few counts were recorded for this clonotype. CDR3 DNA sequence: TGTGCCACCAGTGGTTATAATCATACGCAGTATTTT. It specifies CATSGYNHTQYF. This chain joins TRBV24-1 and TRBJ2-3; D ambiguous. The CDR3 sequence is 12 residues long. The germline CDR1 and CDR2 sequences are KGHDR and SFDVKD. Deletions cut 5 bases from V and 7 bases from J, with 9 bases between.

The J gene is TRBJ2-3, the V gene TRBV5-4; a weak D match, TRBD2 (6 bases). Germline V CDR1 and CDR2: SGHNT, YYREEE (reference sequence). Trimming shortened V by 0 bases and J by 4 bases, and 9 bases separated the two germline ends. There are 14 residues in the CDR3. This CDR3 is CASSLGPGADTQYF. Written as DNA, the CDR3 is TGTGCCAGCAGCTTGGGGCCGGGAGCAGATACGCAGTATTTT.

This clonotype occurred a few times. This chain connects TRBV29-1 to TRBJ1-2; D may be TRBD1 (5 bases). The germline V gene has CDR1 SQVTM and CDR2 ANQGSEA. V was pared by 5 bases and J by 4 bases, with 14 bases between. CDR3 size: 13 residues. CDR3 loop: CSVSTPGLYGYTF. CDR3 coding DNA: TGCAGCGTTTCCACCCCGGGGCTCTATGGCTACACCTTC.

The rearrangement links TRBV21-1 to TRBJ1-1; TRBD1 reflects the table's D call only, with no check against the DNA. TRBV21-1 is termed a pseudogene. The length of the CDR3 is 17 residues. This chain's CDR3 is CASSKVGRQGVSTEAFF. The DNA for the CDR3 is TGTGCCAGCAGCAAAGTAGGGCGACAGGGGGTTTCCACTGAAGCTTTCTTT.

The rearrangement uses TRBV7-6 and TRBJ1-1; perhaps TRBD1 as D (5 bases). The CDR3 totals 17 residues. V was trimmed by 3 bases and J by 5 bases, leaving 22 bases between them. CDR1 is SGHVS, CDR2 FNYEAQ, per germline. CDR3: CASSLLTGTPILTEAFF. In nucleotides, the CDR3 is TGTGCCAGCAGCTTGCTCACCGGGACGCCAATCTTGACTGAAGCTTTCTTT.

This clonotype was picked up many times. The genes are TRBV28 and TRBJ2-2; D is perhaps TRBD1 or TRBD2 (7 bases each). Germline CDR1 MDHEN, CDR2 SYDVKM. This CDR3 comprises 17 residues. Trimming cost V 3 bases and J 2 bases, with 16 bases left between them. Here the CDR3 DNA reads TGTGCCAGCAGTTTGGTTGCAGGGGGGGTAAACACCGGGGAGCTGTTTTTT. Amino acids: CASSLVAGGVNTGELFF.

V usage is TRBV25-1 and J usage is TRBJ1-2; D not resolved. Germline CDR1 is MGHDK and CDR2 is SYGVNS. The V and J ends lost 1 base and 2 bases respectively, with 8 bases between them. The CDR3 spans 14 residues. This CDR3 reads CASSESGGNYGYTF. CDR3 nucleotide sequence: TGTGCCAGCAGTGAATCCGGCGGAAACTATGGCTACACCTTC.

This chain uses TRBV5-1 with TRBJ2-5, with D maybe TRBD2 (6 bases). The CDR3 extends over 14 amino acids. The germline V gene has CDR1 SGHRS and CDR2 YFSETQ. Trimming removed 3 bases at V and 5 bases at J, with 14 bases between. This CDR3 reads CASSSGTAGETQYF. For the CDR3, the DNA is TGCGCCAGCAGCTCCGGGACGGCGGGGGAGACCCAGTACTTC.

This clonotype showed up just a few times. The J gene is TRBJ2-2, the V gene TRBV3-1, with TRBD1 matching 8 bases. Germline V lookup: CDR1 LGHDT, CDR2 YNNKEL (reference sequence). This CDR3 contains 16 residues. V shed 1 base and J 7 bases; nucleotides not matched to a gene: 8. CDR3 sequence reads: CASSQVQGALSGELFF. CDR3 in DNA: TGTGCCAGCAGCCAAGTCCAGGGGGCGCTTAGCGGGGAGCTGTTTTTT.

In this sample, this clonotype turned up many times. The chain combines TRBV5-6 with TRBJ2-7; no reliable D call. The CDR3 is made up of 15 amino acids. The V end lost 4 bases, the J end lost 0 bases, and 14 bases lay between the germline ends. Germline lookup yields CDR1 SGHDT and CDR2 YYEEEE. CDR3: CASSQVAAVSYEQYF. For the CDR3, the DNA is TGTGCCAGCAGCCAAGTTGCGGCGGTCTCCTACGAGCAGTACTTC.

The chain recombines TRBV12-3 or TRBV12-4 with TRBJ2-3; 7 bases agree with TRBD2. With V trimmed by 5 bases and J by 0 bases, 8 bases remained unmatched. CDR3 length: 16 residues. The CDR3, as DNA: TGTGCCAGCAGTGGCCCAACTAGCGCTAGCACAGATACGCAGTATTTT. This gives the protein CASSGPTSASTDTQYF.

The V call is TRBV2, the J call TRBJ1-4; 9 nucleotides line up with TRBD1. The CDR3 is made up of 16 amino acids. CDR1 is SNHLY, CDR2 FYNNEI, per germline. With 8 bases clipped from V and 6 bases from J, the junction kept 13 bases outside the gene matches. CDR3 sequence: CASRYGTGNFYEKLFF. For the CDR3, the DNA is TGTGCCAGCCGTTACGGGACAGGGAATTTTTATGAAAAACTGTTTTTT. Supplemented by reference TRBV2 and TRBJ1-4, the full variable domain reads EPEVTQTPSHQVTQMGQEVILRCVPISNHLYFYWYRQILGQKVEFLVSFYNNEISEKSEIFDDQFSVERPDGSNFTLKIRSTKLEDSAMYFCASRYGTGNFYEKLFFGSGTQLSVL.

V and J are TRBV12-5 and TRBJ2-1; 7 bases line up with TRBD2. The CDR3 runs 15 residues. The germline V gene encodes CDR1 LGHNT and CDR2 FRNRAP. Trimming cost V 5 bases and J 6 bases; bases outside gene matches: 10. The CDR3 sequence: CASGATDGGINEQFF. CDR3 in DNA: TGTGCTAGTGGTGCGACGGACGGGGGGATCAATGAGCAGTTCTTC.

This clonotype was detected only a few times. As DNA, the CDR3 is TGTGCCAGCTCACCAGTGGGACTAGCGGGAGAAGAGCAGTTCTTC. Protein: CASSPVGLAGEEQFF. This chain links TRBV18 with TRBJ2-1, with 14 positions matching TRBD2. This CDR3 has 15 residues. Germline V lookup: CDR1 KGHSH, CDR2 LQKENI. Trimming removed 2 bases from V and 10 bases from J; junction bases left unmatched: 4.

Within the sample, this clonotype is medium-sized (0.01 to 0.1%). The chain joins TRBV5-5 to TRBJ2-1; 8 nucleotides match TRBD2. CDR3 size: 15 residues. Looked up from germline, CDR1 is SGHKS and CDR2 is YYEKEE (reference sequence). V lost 2 bases, J lost 3 bases, and 4 bases stayed unmatched. The CDR3 sequence is CASSFFSGVYNEQFF. For the CDR3, the DNA is TGTGCCAGCAGCTTTTTTAGCGGGGTCTACAATGAGCAGTTCTTC.

This clonotype has a handful of counts. V gene TRBV7-2 combines with J gene TRBJ1-1, with 8 bases that match TRBD1. This CDR3 is 15 amino acids long. V was pared by 7 bases and J by 1 base, with 8 bases of the junction left unmatched. CDR1 SGHTA and CDR2 FQGNSA come from the germline V gene. The CDR3 nucleotides read TGTGCCAGCACCAGCATCCAGGGGGCGAACACTGAAGCTTTCTTT. Translating gives CASTSIQGANTEAFF.

This chain joins TRBV5-1 and TRBJ2-1, with D unresolved. V was clipped by 2 bases and J by 8 bases, with 17 bases between them. Germline lookup yields CDR1 SGHRS and CDR2 YFSETQ. This CDR3 is 15 amino acids long. CDR3 sequence reads: CASSFGGVGNYEQFF. The CDR3 DNA is TGCGCCAGCAGCTTTGGTGGTGTGGGTAACTATGAGCAGTTCTTC.

This clonotype was seen ten or more times. This chain uses TRBV12-3 or TRBV12-4 with TRBJ1-3, with D maybe TRBD1 (5 bases). Trimming took 1 base from V and 4 from J, leaving 8 bases between them. The CDR3 sequence is 14 residues long. The CDR3 loop reads CASSLVGGGNTIYF. Here the CDR3 DNA reads TGTGCCAGCAGTTTAGTCGGGGGGGGAAACACCATATATTTT.

The rearrangement joins TRBV18 to TRBJ1-1; the D is unclear. CDR1 KGHSH and CDR2 LQKENI come from the germline V gene. This CDR3 is 13 amino acids long. Trimming removed 3 bases from V and 11 bases from J, with 16 bases in between. For the CDR3, the DNA is TGTGCCAGCTCACCCGCCTCCGCGGAGGTCGCTTTCTTT. This gives the protein CASSPASAEVAFF.

The chain joins TRBV12-3 or TRBV12-4 to TRBJ2-2; TRBD2 is a possible D gene (6 bases). The V and J ends lost 3 bases and 3 bases respectively, with 8 bases between them. The CDR3 is 14 residues long. This CDR3 is CASSFIADTGELFF. CDR3 coding DNA: TGTGCCAGCAGTTTTATAGCGGACACCGGGGAGCTGTTTTTT.

The CDR3 spells CASSPQGVYNQPQHF. The CDR3 nucleotides read TGTGCCAGCAGTCCACAGGGGGTGTACAATCAGCCCCAGCATTTT. The chain is built from TRBV27 and TRBJ1-5; TRBD1 matches at 8 bases. The CDR3 totals 15 residues. V shed 5 bases, J shed 3 bases, and the junction held 6 bases outside the gene matches. Germline V CDR1 and CDR2: MNHEY, SMNVEV (reference sequence).